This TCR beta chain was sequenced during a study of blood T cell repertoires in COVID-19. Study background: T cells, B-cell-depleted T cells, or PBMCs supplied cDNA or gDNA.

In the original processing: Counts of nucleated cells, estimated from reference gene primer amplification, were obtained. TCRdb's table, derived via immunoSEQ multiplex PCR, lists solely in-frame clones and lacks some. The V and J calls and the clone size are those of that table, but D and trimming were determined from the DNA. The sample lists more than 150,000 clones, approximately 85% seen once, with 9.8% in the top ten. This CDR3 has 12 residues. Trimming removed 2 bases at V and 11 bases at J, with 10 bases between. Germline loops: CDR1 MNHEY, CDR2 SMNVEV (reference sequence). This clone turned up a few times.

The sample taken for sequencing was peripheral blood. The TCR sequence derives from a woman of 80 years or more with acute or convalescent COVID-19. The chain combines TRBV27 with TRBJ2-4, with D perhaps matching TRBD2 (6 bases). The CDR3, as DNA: TGTGCCAGCAGTTTAAACGGGGGAGTTCAGTACTTC. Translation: CASSLNGGVQYF.